This T cell receptor beta chain was observed in a study of CD8+ T cells in alopecia areata. For the study at large: Tofacitinib exposure lasted 6 to 18 months, followed by 6 months off drug.

Investigators isolated RNA and reverse transcribed it into cDNA to act as the sequencing template. Data came from immunoSEQ multiplex PCR; TCRdb stores just in-frame clones and leaves some out. The sample contains about 270,000 clones, 60% of which appear only once. Study-wide findings and caveats: As there was one nonresponder, how baseline CD8+ expansion relates to response remains uncertain.

Worth noting for this clone: The antigen is undetermined.

CDR3 length: 16 residues. The germline V and J ends were trimmed by 7 bases and 0 bases, with 18 bases remaining between them. The germline gives CDR1 SNHLY, CDR2 FYNNEI. Stated treatment: oral pan-JAK inhibitor, 5-10 mg twice daily. V and J are TRBV2 and TRBJ2-5; no reliable D call. The clonotype was recovered from a human donor with alopecia areata. The material was CD4+ T cells sorted from blood, obtained at week 52, from a patient treated with tofacitinib. The CDR3 loop is CASTLRPGPYQETQYF. CDR3 sequence (DNA): TGTGCCAGCACCCTGCGTCCTGGCCCGTACCAAGAGACCCAGTACTTC.